These 19 T cell receptor beta chains were all obtained from the same sample, sequenced in a study of T cell responses to AZD1222 COVID-19 vaccine. Method: immunoSEQ multiplex PCR; TCRdb's copy keeps in-frame clones and lacks some. The sample holds about 100,000 clones, roughly nine tenths seen once. Sequencing used peripheral blood, obtained on day 0 of MenACWY control vaccination. These receptors all stem from an adult in good health.

V usage is TRBV28 and J usage is TRBJ1-2, with a possible D match to TRBD1 (5 bases). Trimming pared 4 bases from V and 4 bases from J, leaving 7 bases between. The CDR3 runs to 12 residues. Germline assignment: CDR1 MDHEN and CDR2 SYDVKM. CDR3: CASSSGSYGYTF. CDR3 DNA sequence: TGTGCCAGCAGTTCAGGGTCCTATGGCTACACCTTC.

The rearrangement links TRBV5-4 to TRBJ1-1; no firm D call. V was clipped by 2 bases and J by 7 bases, with 12 bases between them. The CDR3 extends over 13 amino acids. Germline V gene data show CDR1 as SGHNT and CDR2 as YYREEE (reference sequence). The CDR3 reads CASSLRSGDEAFF. CDR3 nucleotide sequence: TGTGCCAGCAGCTTAAGGTCAGGAGATGAAGCTTTCTTT.

This clone showed up just a few times. The J gene is TRBJ1-5, the V gene TRBV27; TRBD1 matches 9 bases. This CDR3 is built from 16 residues. Germline V gives CDR1 MNHEY, CDR2 SMNVEV (reference sequence). Losses at the gene ends were 3 bases for V and 7 bases for J; bases not matched to a gene: 10. The DNA of the CDR3 is TGTGCCAGCAGTTTGGGCCACGGGACAGGGCACCAGCCCCAGCATTTT. Protein product: CASSLGHGTGHQPQHF.

This clone was counted a single time. This chain joins TRBV5-6 and TRBJ2-3; D unclear. CDR3 length: 14 amino acids. The V gene lost 2 bases and the J gene lost 0 bases, with 7 bases spanning the gap. Germline CDR1 reads SGHDT; CDR2 reads YYEEEE. CDR3 amino acids: CASSFGPSTDTQYF. DNA for the CDR3: TGTGCCAGCAGCTTTGGTCCAAGCACAGATACGCAGTATTTT.

The rearrangement uses TRBV10-1 and TRBJ2-1; D uncertain. The V end lost 0 bases, the J end lost 6 bases, and 9 bases lay between the germline ends. Germline V gene lookup returns CDR1 WNHNN and CDR2 SYGVQD (reference sequence). The CDR3 has 14 residues. The CDR3 DNA is TGCGCCAGCAGTGAGTCGACCACCCGCAATGAGCAGTTCTTC. Translated: CASSESTTRNEQFF.

The V gene is TRBV2, the J gene TRBJ1-3; D may be TRBD1 (5 bases). The CDR3 consists of 16 residues. Deletions cut 3 bases from V and 1 base from J, with 13 bases between. The V gene's germline CDR1 is SNHLY and CDR2 FYNNEI. The DNA for the CDR3 is TGTGCCAGCAGTGAGGGGGGGAGTGGGTCTGGAAACACCATATATTTT. Translated, it gives CASSEGGSGSGNTIYF.

The chain carries TRBV5-4 and TRBJ1-1; perhaps TRBD1 as D (6 bases). V lost 4 bases and J 6 bases, leaving 19 bases between the germline ends. This CDR3 has 15 amino acids. CDR1 SGHNT and CDR2 YYREEE come from the germline V gene (reference sequence). The CDR3 bases are TGTGCCAGCAGCAACCCCACAGAGGGGGAGGCTGAAGCTTTCTTT. This codes for CASSNPTEGEAEAFF.

The V gene is TRBV5-4, the J gene TRBJ2-7, with a possible D match to TRBD1 (5 bases). Trimming cost V 0 bases and J 4 bases, with 11 bases left between them. CDR1 is SGHNT, CDR2 YYREEE, per germline (reference sequence). The CDR3 loop spans 14 amino acids. The CDR3, as DNA: TGTGCCAGCAGCTTGGTCGGCAGGGATTACGAGCAGTACTTC. Translated, it gives CASSLVGRDYEQYF.

The rearrangement links TRBV3-1 (or the pseudogene TRBV3-2) to TRBJ2-5, with D uncertain. Deletions cut 4 bases from V and 5 bases from J, with 11 bases between. The length of the CDR3 is 13 residues. Germline V gives CDR1 LGHDT, CDR2 YNNKEL (reference sequence). This CDR3 is CASSPLNRETQYF. CDR3 in DNA: TGTGCCAGCAGCCCCTTAAATCGGGAGACCCAGTACTTC.

The chain recombines TRBV27 with TRBJ1-6, with D possibly being TRBD1 (5 bases). This CDR3 comprises 16 residues. The ends were cut back, 2 bases at V and 7 bases at J, with 15 bases in the middle. In germline, CDR1 is MNHEY, CDR2 SMNVEV (reference sequence). The CDR3 DNA reads as TGTGCCAGCAGTTTAGGTCCGGGGGTGGGGAATTCACCCCTCCACTTT. It translates to CASSLGPGVGNSPLHF.

This clone has only a few counts. The chain links TRBV9 to TRBJ1-1, with 7 positions matching TRBD1. This CDR3 has 15 residues. CDR1 is SGDLS and CDR2 is YYNGEE in the germline V gene. The V segment lost 3 bases and the J segment 6 bases; nucleotides outside the gene matches: 11. As DNA, the CDR3 is TGTGCCAGCAGCGGTTCCGGGACAGCTTTTCCTGAAGCTTTCTTT. Translation gives CASSGSGTAFPEAFF.

Concerning this clone: Given a much more abundant clone one base away, this may be a read error. The V gene is TRBV5-6, the J gene TRBJ1-6; the D is unclear. Germline CDR1 is SGHDT and CDR2 is YYEEEE. CDR3 length: 16 amino acids. Trimming took off 0 bases at V and 0 bases at J, with 7 bases between the two ends. The CDR3 loop is CASSLGRSSYNSPLHF. DNA of the CDR3: TGTGCCAGCAGCTTGGGACGGAGCTCCTATAATTCACCCCTCCACTTT.

The chain employs TRBV2 and TRBJ1-2, with 9 bases fitting TRBD1. Germline V gene sequence: CDR1 SNHLY, CDR2 FYNNEI. The CDR3 runs to 15 residues. J gave up 5 bases and V 8 bases, and 12 bases lay outside the gene matches. The CDR3 loop is CASADRDRAGYGYTF. CDR3 in DNA: TGTGCCAGCGCGGACCGGGACAGGGCAGGGTATGGCTACACCTTC.

This chain joins TRBV27 and TRBJ2-7; no reliable D call. CDR1 and CDR2 from the germline V gene are MNHEY and SMNVEV (reference sequence). This CDR3 contains 13 residues. Trimming took off 0 bases at V and 0 bases at J, with 3 bases between the two ends. CDR3 nucleotides: TGTGCCAGCAGTTTATCTCGCTCCTACGAGCAGTACTTC. Protein sequence: CASSLSRSYEQYF.

This chain connects TRBV14 to TRBJ2-1; 10 bases fit TRBD1. The CDR3 length is 16 residues. Trimming at V came to 4 bases and at J to 5 bases, leaving 8 bases not matched to a gene. Per the germline V gene, CDR1 is SGHDN and CDR2 is FVKESK. The DNA of the CDR3 is TGTGCCAGCAGCCGCCTCGGGACAGGGGCACACAATGAGCAGTTCTTC. It specifies CASSRLGTGAHNEQFF.

V and J are TRBV3-1 (or the pseudogene TRBV3-2) and TRBJ1-2; perhaps TRBD1 as D (5 bases). The V end lost 2 bases, the J end lost 0 bases, and 10 bases lay between the germline ends. The length of the CDR3 is 15 residues. Germline assignment: CDR1 LGHDT and CDR2 YNNKEL (reference sequence). This CDR3 reads CASSQQGAANYGYTF. DNA for the CDR3: TGTGCCAGCAGCCAACAGGGTGCAGCTAACTATGGCTACACCTTC.

The rearrangement uses TRBV7-3 and TRBJ1-6, with 7 bases lining up with TRBD1. Per the germline V gene, CDR1 is SGHTA and CDR2 is FQGTGA. The V gene end was trimmed by 4 bases and the J gene end by 6 bases; junction bases not matched to a gene: 6. There are 15 residues in the CDR3. Here the CDR3 reads CASSSTGSVNSPLHF. The CDR3 coding sequence is TGTGCCAGCAGCTCGACAGGGTCCGTTAATTCACCCCTCCACTTT.

The chain is built from TRBV20-1 and TRBJ1-1; no clear D gene. With 3 bases removed from V and 2 bases from J, the gap between germline ends came to 10 bases. CDR1 is DFQATT, CDR2 SNEGSKA, per germline (reference sequence). This CDR3 comprises 13 residues. The CDR3 DNA reads as TGCAGTGCTAGTTCAGCAAGCAACACTGAAGCTTTCTTT. Protein product: CSASSASNTEAFF.

The rearrangement uses TRBV6-2 or TRBV6-3 and TRBJ2-7; D is uncertain. The length of the CDR3 is 14 residues. V dropped 5 bases and J dropped 3 bases, with 14 bases sitting between them. The germline V gene encodes CDR1 MNHEY and CDR2 SVGEGT. CDR3 nucleotides: TGTGCCAGCAGTCTCTCCGGGCAGATCTACGAGCAGTACTTC. Its translation is CASSLSGQIYEQYF.